This TCR beta chain was identified in a study of T cells in Graves' hyperthyroidism and ophthalmopathy. TCR beta CDR3 regions were amplified from RNA transcripts. TCR CDR3 regions were first amplified by RT-PCR with HTBI primers. TCRdb fed the multiplex PCR reads into MiXCR, producing one record per CDR3 protein. The table has approximately 590,000 distinct CDR3 sequences, 46% seen once. General study points: The model predicted ophthalmopathy a median approximately 6 months before onset.

Exclusions: uncontrolled infection, other autoimmune disease, pregnancy, lactation. The germline V gene has CDR1 SEHNR and CDR2 FQNEAQ (reference sequence). Trimming shortened V by 5 bases and J by 2 bases, and 16 bases separated the two germline ends. CDR3 length: 16 residues. The count of this clonotype is one. Its antigen remains unidentified. This receptor was taken from a woman aged 18-35 years with Graves' hyperthyroidism. The specimen sequenced was peripheral blood or thyroid tissue (not recorded which). This chain connects TRBV7-9 to TRBJ1-3; D is possibly TRBD1 (6 bases). The CDR3 DNA is TGTGCCAGCAGCCGGGAGGGGACAAGCCCTGGAAACACCATATATTTT. Protein: CASSREGTSPGNTIYF.